The 26 T cell receptor beta chains listed next were all sequenced from one sample in a study of blood T cell repertoires in COVID-19. Clones were read by immunoSEQ multiplex PCR, and TCRdb kept only the in-frame ones, dropping some. This table has under 300,000 clones, over 75% appearing once. Sample: peripheral blood. The receptors come from a woman in her 70s with acute or convalescent COVID-19.

The J gene is TRBJ2-7, the V gene TRBV19; the match to TRBD2 covers 8 bases. CDR3 length: 14 residues. CDR1 LNHDA and CDR2 SQIVND come from the germline V gene (reference sequence). V lost 3 bases, J lost 6 bases, and 7 bases stayed unmatched. Here the CDR3 DNA reads TGTGCCAGTAGTATTCAGCGGGGGATCTGCGAGCAGTACTTC. This codes for CASSIQRGICEQYF.

This chain uses TRBV4-1 with TRBJ2-7; 11 nucleotides line up with TRBD1. This CDR3 spans 18 amino acids. Losses at the gene ends were 4 bases for V and 3 bases for J; bases not matched to a gene: 14. Germline V CDR1 and CDR2: MGHRA, YSYEKL. The CDR3 DNA follows: TGCGCCAGCAGCCTAAAGGGGGATCCGGGACAGGGGGTCTACGAGCAGTACTTC. This codes for CASSLKGDPGQGVYEQYF.

This clone was counted only a few times. The CDR3 loop reads CASSDGTSEVTDTQYF. The CDR3 nucleotides are TGTGCCAGCAGTGATGGGACTAGTGAAGTCACAGATACGCAGTATTTT. The V gene is TRBV2, the J gene TRBJ2-3; TRBD2 agrees at 8 bases. J was trimmed by 2 bases and V by 3 bases; bases with no gene match: 7. The CDR3 sequence is 16 residues long. Germline assignment: CDR1 SNHLY and CDR2 FYNNEI.

The V gene is TRBV11-2, the J gene TRBJ1-2, with 10 bases matching TRBD1. The CDR3 is made up of 14 amino acids. Germline trimming cut 4 bases from V and 6 bases from J; bases unmatched to any gene: 5. The germline V gene encodes CDR1 SGHAT and CDR2 FQNNGV. In DNA form, the CDR3 reads TGTGCCAGCAGCTCTCGGACAGGGGGGCATGGCTACACCTTC. Translated, it gives CASSSRTGGHGYTF.

The chain joins TRBV19 to TRBJ2-3; D gene uncertain. Germline CDR1 is LNHDA and CDR2 is SQIVND (reference sequence). The CDR3 extends over 12 amino acids. Trimming removed 5 bases at V and 8 bases at J, with 11 bases between. This chain's CDR3 is CASSPSIGTQYF. The CDR3 bases are TGTGCCAGTAGTCCGTCAATCGGTACGCAGTATTTT.

The CDR3 nucleotides are TGTGCCAGCAGGCCTGGAGGTGGGAGCACAGATACGCAGTATTTT. This gives the protein CASRPGGGSTDTQYF. The V gene is TRBV2, the J gene TRBJ2-3; the D gene is possibly TRBD2 (5 bases). CDR1 is SNHLY and CDR2 is FYNNEI in the germline V gene. The CDR3 loop spans 15 amino acids. V lost 6 bases and J 0 bases, leaving 13 bases between the germline ends.

J is TRBJ2-3 and V is TRBV5-1, with 15 positions matching TRBD2. This CDR3 contains 19 residues. The germline V gene has CDR1 SGHRS and CDR2 YFSETQ. Trimming at V came to 3 bases and at J to 2 bases, leaving 10 bases not matched to a gene. CDR3 residues: CASSSGLAGGQWITDTQYF. Written as DNA, the CDR3 is TGCGCCAGCAGCTCTGGACTAGCGGGGGGGCAGTGGATCACAGATACGCAGTATTTT.

The rearrangement joins TRBV18 to TRBJ1-2, with 9 bases that match TRBD1. Germline V gene data show CDR1 as KGHSH and CDR2 as LQKENI. The CDR3 totals 17 residues. V shed 3 bases and J 4 bases; nucleotides not matched to a gene: 12. The DNA for the CDR3 is TGTGCCAGCTCACCGTCGTCCCCCGGGACAGGGACCTATGGCTACACCTTC. Translating it yields CASSPSSPGTGTYGYTF.

The CDR3 DNA reads TGTGCCAGCTCACCCGGGACAGCAAAAGAGACCCAGTACTTC. The encoded protein is CASSPGTAKETQYF. The chain joins TRBV18 to TRBJ2-5; 7 bases map to TRBD1. CDR3 length equals 14 residues. V was clipped by 3 bases and J by 3 bases; unmatched bases: 4. Germline V gene sequence: CDR1 KGHSH, CDR2 LQKENI.

The rearrangement uses TRBV5-1 and TRBJ2-7; no clear D gene. Trimming stripped 4 bases from V and 1 base from J, with 3 bases between. This CDR3 has 11 amino acids. Germline V gene sequence: CDR1 SGHRS, CDR2 YFSETQ. This CDR3 is CASSPSYEQYF. The CDR3 DNA reads TGCGCCAGCAGCCCGTCCTACGAGCAGTACTTC. The whole variable domain, remainder taken from reference TRBV5-1 and TRBJ2-7, is KAGVTQTPRYLIKTRGQQVTLSCSPISGHRSVSWYQQTPGQGLQFLFEYFSETQRNKGNFPGRFSGRQFSNSRSEMNVSTLELGDSALYLCASSPSYEQYFGPGTRLTVT.

Of note for this clone: Different DNA sequences within this sample yield the same CDR3. The chain employs TRBV5-1 and TRBJ2-5; a possible D gene is TRBD2 (6 bases). The CDR3 is 14 amino acids. Per germline, CDR1 SGHRS and CDR2 YFSETQ. V was trimmed by 0 bases and J by 1 base, leaving 7 bases between them. The DNA for the CDR3 is TGCGCCAGCAGCTTGGTGGGGGGCCAAGAGACCCAGTACTTC. Amino acids: CASSLVGGQETQYF.

V and J are TRBV6-5 and TRBJ1-2, with a weak D call TRBD1 (6 bases). V lost 5 bases and J 6 bases, leaving 10 bases between the germline ends. This CDR3 spans 12 amino acids. Germline V gives CDR1 MNHEY, CDR2 SVGAGI. This CDR3 reads CASSRAGDGYTF. For the CDR3, the DNA is TGTGCCAGCAGTCGGGCAGGGGATGGCTACACCTTC.

The V gene is TRBV7-9, the J gene TRBJ2-2; D remains unclear. This CDR3 spans 14 amino acids. CDR1 and CDR2 (germline): SEHNR, FQNEAQ (reference sequence). Trimming shortened V by 1 base and J by 4 bases, and 7 bases separated the two germline ends. Written as DNA, the CDR3 is TGTGCCAGCAGCTTAGGACTGACCACCGGGGAGCTGTTTTTT. It translates to CASSLGLTTGELFF.

The V call is TRBV27, the J call TRBJ2-3, with TRBD2 matching over 8 bases. The V gene end was trimmed by 6 bases and the J gene end by 4 bases; junction bases not matched to a gene: 12. This CDR3 has 16 amino acids. Germline loops: CDR1 MNHEY, CDR2 SMNVEV (reference sequence). The CDR3 is CASSSPGLGSSDTQYF. The CDR3 nucleotides are TGTGCCAGCAGCTCACCGGGACTAGGAAGCTCAGATACGCAGTATTTT.

The J gene is TRBJ2-5, the V gene TRBV3-1 (or the pseudogene TRBV3-2); 11 bases are a match to TRBD2. Germline V lookup: CDR1 LGHDT, CDR2 YNNKEL (reference sequence). After removal of 4 bases from V and 1 base from J, the junction contained 5 bases not matched to a gene. There are 16 residues in the CDR3. The CDR3 bases are TGTGCCAGCAGCCCCCTCCTAGCGGGGGGCCAAGAGACCCAGTACTTC. Translation gives CASSPLLAGGQETQYF.

This clone was recorded many times. This chain joins TRBV28 and TRBJ2-3, with D possibly being TRBD2 (5 bases). Germline V CDR1 and CDR2: MDHEN, SYDVKM. Between the trimmed V and J ends, which lost 5 bases and 3 bases, there was a span of 15 bases. CDR3 length: 15 residues. The CDR3 DNA reads as TGTGCCAGCAGTAAGCGGAACTCCCTGACAGATACGCAGTATTTT. Protein sequence: CASSKRNSLTDTQYF.

The DNA for the CDR3 is TGTGCCAGCAGCTTAGGAGCAGGGAAGATTCAGTACTTC. Residues: CASSLGAGKIQYF. The chain combines TRBV7-6 with TRBJ2-4, with a possible D match to TRBD1 (5 bases). This CDR3 spans 13 amino acids. The germline V and J ends were trimmed by 1 base and 10 bases, with 11 bases remaining between them. Per the germline V gene, CDR1 is SGHVS and CDR2 is FNYEAQ.

The CDR3 DNA sequence: TGTGCCAGCATGGGGCAGGGAGGTACCACAGATACGCAGTATTTT. It specifies CASMGQGGTTDTQYF. The chain has TRBV2 and TRBJ2-3; a weak D match, TRBD2 (6 bases). This CDR3 has 15 amino acids. V was trimmed by 7 bases and J by 2 bases, leaving 16 bases between them. Germline CDR1 and CDR2: SNHLY and FYNNEI.

V and J are TRBV6-6 and TRBJ2-7, with 9 bases identical to TRBD1. The V and J ends lost 2 bases and 0 bases, in that order; junction bases with no gene match: 2. This CDR3 region has 15 residues. Germline CDR1 is MNHNY and CDR2 is SVGAGI (reference sequence). DNA of the CDR3: TGTGCCAGCAGTTACGGACAGGGGCTCTCCTACGAGCAGTACTTC. It is translated as CASSYGQGLSYEQYF.

This chain connects TRBV6-6 to TRBJ1-5, with TRBD1 as a possible D gene (6 bases). CDR1 is MNHNY and CDR2 is SVGAGI in the germline V gene (reference sequence). CDR3 length equals 15 residues. With 0 bases removed from V and 6 bases from J, the gap between germline ends came to 12 bases. CDR3 protein: CASSYSQGKGQPQHF. The CDR3 DNA is TGTGCCAGCAGTTACTCCCAGGGGAAGGGTCAGCCCCAGCATTTT.

This sequence joins TRBV5-6 and TRBJ1-6; D gene ambiguous. V lost 7 bases and J lost 10, with 21 bases in between. From germline, CDR1 is SGHDT and CDR2 YYEEEE. This CDR3 is 15 amino acids long. CDR3 nucleotides: TGTGCCAGCTCCTGGAAACGCGCGGCGGGGTCACCCCTCCACTTT. It yields the protein CASSWKRAAGSPLHF. The variable domain in full, completed from reference TRBV5-6 and TRBJ1-6, reads DAGVTQSPTHLIKTRGQQVTLRCSPKSGHDTVSWYQQALGQGPQFIFQYYEEEERQRGNFPDRFSGHQFPNYSSELNVNALLLGDSALYLCASSWKRAAGSPLHFGNGTRLTVT.

The genes are TRBV11-2 and TRBJ2-1; TRBD2 matches at 8 bases. CDR1 and CDR2 from the germline V gene are SGHAT and FQNNGV. Trimming took 5 bases from V and 4 from J; bases not matched to a gene: 10. This CDR3 region has 16 residues. CDR3 residues: CASSHLGGAEYNEQFF. CDR3 nucleotide sequence: TGTGCCAGCAGCCACCTCGGGGGGGCGGAATACAATGAGCAGTTCTTC.

The chain couples TRBV2 to TRBJ2-3; a weak D match, TRBD2 (6 bases). Trimming stripped 5 bases from V and 0 bases from J, with 12 bases between. The CDR3 length is 15 residues. CDR1 and CDR2 from the germline V gene are SNHLY and FYNNEI. The CDR3 bases are TGTGCCAGCAGTCCCCGTGGGGGGAGCACAGATACGCAGTATTTT. It encodes CASSPRGGSTDTQYF.

This chain uses TRBV13 with TRBJ2-7; D possibly corresponds to TRBD1 (5 bases). Germline CDR1 PRHDT, CDR2 FYEKMQ (reference sequence). The CDR3 is made up of 14 amino acids. V dropped 1 base and J dropped 6 bases, with 13 bases sitting between them. CDR3 sequence reads: CASSLVEGAGEQYF. The CDR3 nucleotides read TGTGCCAGCAGCTTAGTCGAAGGGGCAGGCGAGCAGTACTTC. The full variable domain, with the rest looked up from reference TRBV13 and TRBJ2-7, is AAGVIQSPRHLIKEKRETATLKCYPIPRHDTVYWYQQGPGQDPQFLISFYEKMQSDKGSIPDRFSAQQFSDYHSELNMSSLELGDSALYFCASSLVEGAGEQYFGPGTRLTVT.

The genes are TRBV3-1 (or the pseudogene TRBV3-2) and TRBJ1-1; no clear D gene. Germline V lookup: CDR1 LGHDT, CDR2 YNNKEL (reference sequence). With 0 bases removed from V and 7 bases from J, the gap between germline ends came to 12 bases. The CDR3 covers 14 residues. The CDR3 loop reads CASSQDLGRREAFF. DNA for the CDR3: TGTGCCAGCAGCCAAGATCTCGGCAGGCGTGAAGCTTTCTTT.

This chain uses TRBV19 with TRBJ1-1, with D unresolved. V lost 6 bases to trimming and J lost 11 bases, with 13 bases between them. This CDR3 has 11 residues. Germline V gene sequence: CDR1 LNHDA, CDR2 SQIVND (reference sequence). In DNA, the CDR3 is TGTGCCAGTAGATCGCGGGAGAGCGCTTTCTTT. Its translation: CASRSRESAFF.